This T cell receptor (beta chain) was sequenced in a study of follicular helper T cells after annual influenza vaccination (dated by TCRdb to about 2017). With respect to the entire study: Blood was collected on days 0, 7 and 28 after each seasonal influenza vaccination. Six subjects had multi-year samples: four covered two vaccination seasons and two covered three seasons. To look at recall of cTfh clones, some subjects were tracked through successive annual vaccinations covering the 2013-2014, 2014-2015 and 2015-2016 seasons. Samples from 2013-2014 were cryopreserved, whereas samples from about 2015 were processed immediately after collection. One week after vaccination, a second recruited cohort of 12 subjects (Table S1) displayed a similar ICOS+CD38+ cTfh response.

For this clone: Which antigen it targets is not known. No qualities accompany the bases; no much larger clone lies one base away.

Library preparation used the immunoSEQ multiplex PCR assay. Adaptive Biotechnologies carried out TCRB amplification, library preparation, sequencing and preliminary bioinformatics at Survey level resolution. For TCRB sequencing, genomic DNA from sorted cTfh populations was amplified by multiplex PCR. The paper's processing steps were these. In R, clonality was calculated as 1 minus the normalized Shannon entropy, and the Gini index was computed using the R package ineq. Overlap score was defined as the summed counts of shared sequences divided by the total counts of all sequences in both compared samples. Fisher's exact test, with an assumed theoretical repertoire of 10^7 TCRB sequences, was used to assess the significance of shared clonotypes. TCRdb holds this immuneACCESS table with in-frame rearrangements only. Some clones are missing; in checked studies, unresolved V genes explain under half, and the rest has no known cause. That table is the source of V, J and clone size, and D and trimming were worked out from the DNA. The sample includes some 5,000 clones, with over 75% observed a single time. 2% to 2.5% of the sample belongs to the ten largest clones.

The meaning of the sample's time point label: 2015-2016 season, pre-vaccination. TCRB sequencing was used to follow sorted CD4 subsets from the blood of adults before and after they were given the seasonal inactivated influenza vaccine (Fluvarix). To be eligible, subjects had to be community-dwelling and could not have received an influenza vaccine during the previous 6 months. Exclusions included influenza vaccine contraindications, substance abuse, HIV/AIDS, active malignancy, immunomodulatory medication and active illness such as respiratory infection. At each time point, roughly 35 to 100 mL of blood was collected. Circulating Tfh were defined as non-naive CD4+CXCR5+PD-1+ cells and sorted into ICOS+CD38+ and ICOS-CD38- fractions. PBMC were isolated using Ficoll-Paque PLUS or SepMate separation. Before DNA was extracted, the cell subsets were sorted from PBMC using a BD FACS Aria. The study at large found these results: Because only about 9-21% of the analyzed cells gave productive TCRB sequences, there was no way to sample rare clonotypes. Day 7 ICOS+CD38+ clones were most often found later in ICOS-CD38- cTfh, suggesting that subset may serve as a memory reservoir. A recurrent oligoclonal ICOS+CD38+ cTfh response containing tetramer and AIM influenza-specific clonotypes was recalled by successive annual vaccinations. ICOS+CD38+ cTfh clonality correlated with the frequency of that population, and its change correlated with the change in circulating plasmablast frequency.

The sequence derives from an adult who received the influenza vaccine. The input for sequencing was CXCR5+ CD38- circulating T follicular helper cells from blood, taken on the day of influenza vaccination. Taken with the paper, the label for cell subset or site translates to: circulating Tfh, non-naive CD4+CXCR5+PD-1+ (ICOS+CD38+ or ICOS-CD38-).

The DNA sequence reads TGTGCCAGCAGCTTGGCAGGGGGCTATGGCTACACCTTC. Its protein reads: CASSLAGGYGYTF. This chain is built from TRBV5-6 and TRBJ1-2; 7 nucleotides in the junction match TRBD1. CDR1 and CDR2 are drawn from the germline V gene: SGHDT, YYEEEE. The CDR3 runs 13 residues from the cysteine to the phenylalanine. The read is trimmed to its CDR3 DNA, 39 bases read in frame from base 1. V is pruned by 0 bases and J by 4 bases, leaving 0 bases of the junction without a gene match. Outside the CDR3, residues come from the reference TRBV5-6 and TRBJ1-2 proteins, so the full variable domain is: DAGVTQSPTHLIKTRGQQVTLRCSPKSGHDTVSWYQQALGQGPQFIFQYYEEEERQRGNFPDRFSGHQFPNYSSELNVNALLLGDSALYLCASSLAGGYGYTFGSGTRLTVV.